This TCR beta chain is drawn from a study of blood T cell repertoires in COVID-19. Study overall: Italy, Spain and the United States were the sources of the convalescent and acute COVID-19 samples.

CDR3 length equals 15 residues. Germline V gives CDR1 SGHDN, CDR2 FVKESK. The V end was cut by 4 bases, the J end by 10 bases, with 21 bases between. Repertoires were generated with immunoSEQ multiplex PCR, while TCRdb's copy carries only in-frame clones and drops some. This sample has under 250,000 clones; approximately 83% occur once, and the top ten carry about 1.3%. Individuals drawn from approximately 22 US areas were roughly 18 to 89 years old. The V and J genes are TRBV14 and TRBJ2-3, with D possibly matching TRBD2 (7 bases). The sequencing sample was made of PBMCs or T cells enriched from blood (not recorded which). This TCR was sampled from a woman between 35 and 50 years old with acute COVID-19. The CDR3 coding sequence is TGTGCCAGCAGCCGCACAAACGGGGGGCCCCCCGCGCAGTATTTT. Protein product: CASSRTNGGPPAQYF. Full variable domain (rest looked up from reference TRBV14 and TRBJ2-3): EAGVTQFPSHSVIEKGQTVTLRCDPISGHDNLYWYRRVMGKEIKFLLHFVKESKQDESGMPNNRFLAERTGGTYSTLKVQPAELEDSGVYFCASSRTNGGPPAQYFGPGTRLTVL.